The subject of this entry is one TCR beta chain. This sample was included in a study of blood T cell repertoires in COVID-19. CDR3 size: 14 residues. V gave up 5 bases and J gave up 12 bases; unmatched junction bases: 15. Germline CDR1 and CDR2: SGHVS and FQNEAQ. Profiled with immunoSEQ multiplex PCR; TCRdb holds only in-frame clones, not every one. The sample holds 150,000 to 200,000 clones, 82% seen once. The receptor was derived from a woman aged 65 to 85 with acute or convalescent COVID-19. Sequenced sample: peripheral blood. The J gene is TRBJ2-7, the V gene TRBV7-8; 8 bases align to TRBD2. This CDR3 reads CASSQAGAPPKPYF. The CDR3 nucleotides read TGTGCCAGCAGCCAAGCGGGGGCCCCACCCAAACCGTACTTC.